A single sample gave rise to the 20 T cell receptor beta chains below, sequenced in a study of identifying expanded T cells in peripheral blood. Sequenced by immunoSEQ multiplex PCR; TCRdb stores in-frame clones only, minus some. The table has 130,000 or so clones, more than 80% seen once. Sequencing used blood. The receptors derive from a person between 18 and 75 years old in good health.

A few counts support this clone. The chain couples TRBV6-5 to TRBJ2-5; D remains unclear. CDR3 length: 15 residues. Germline CDR1 and CDR2: MNHEY and SVGAGI. The V gene lost 5 bases and the J gene lost 5 bases, with 18 bases spanning the gap. The CDR3 bases are TGTGCCAGCAGTCCCTCCGGGCCCTCGTTCGAGACCCAGTACTTC. Encoded protein: CASSPSGPSFETQYF.

The chain uses TRBV6-1 and TRBJ1-1, with a weak D call TRBD1 (6 bases). CDR1 is MNHNS, CDR2 SASEGT, per germline. V shed 6 bases and J shed 4 bases, with 18 bases lying between them. CDR3 length equals 15 residues. The CDR3 here is CASRKGLLRGTEAFF. In DNA form, the CDR3 reads TGTGCCAGCAGGAAGGGGTTGCTCAGGGGCACTGAAGCTTTCTTT.

The chain has TRBV7-9 and TRBJ1-2, with D uncertain. The length of the CDR3 is 14 residues. CDR1 and CDR2 from the germline V gene are SEHNR and FQNEAQ (reference sequence). Trimming cost V 1 base and J 3 bases, with 9 bases left between them. CDR3 nucleotides: TGTGCCAGCAGCTTAGTGGCTCCCGACTATGGCTACACCTTC. Translating gives CASSLVAPDYGYTF.

The chain recombines TRBV4-1 with TRBJ2-3, with 7 bases fitting TRBD2. The CDR3 totals 16 residues. CDR1 MGHRA and CDR2 YSYEKL come from the germline V gene. Germline trimming cut 0 bases from V and 0 bases from J; bases unmatched to any gene: 3. The CDR3 sequence: CASSQEGGGSTDTQYF. The CDR3 bases are TGCGCCAGCAGCCAAGAGGGGGGGGGTAGCACAGATACGCAGTATTTT.

The chain has TRBV6-6 and TRBJ1-1; D is possibly TRBD1 (5 bases). There are 14 residues in the CDR3. Trimming pared 0 bases from V and 2 bases from J, leaving 7 bases between. Looked up from germline, CDR1 is MNHNY and CDR2 is SVGAGI (reference sequence). The CDR3, as DNA: TGTGCCAGCAGTTACTCGGGGGACAACACTGAAGCTTTCTTT. It codes for CASSYSGDNTEAFF.

For this clone: One end of the junction varies from germline; a read error may be responsible. This chain connects TRBV11-2 to TRBJ2-4; TRBD1 matches 7 bases. Germline values: CDR1 SGHAT, CDR2 FQNNGV. The length of the CDR3 is 13 residues. CDR3 in amino acids: CASSLEGASIQYF. For the CDR3, the DNA is TGTGCCAGCAGCCTAGAGGGGGCAAGCATTCAGTACTTC.

This rearrangement joins TRBV29-1 to TRBJ1-2; 9 bases are a match to TRBD1. The CDR3 runs 14 residues. V was clipped by 4 bases and J by 7 bases; unmatched bases: 10. From germline, CDR1 is SQVTM and CDR2 ANQGSEA. The CDR3: CSVVRTGERGGYTF. The CDR3 DNA follows: TGCAGCGTTGTCCGGACAGGGGAACGGGGTGGCTACACCTTC.

This rearrangement joins TRBV7-2 to TRBJ1-2; 9 bases agree with TRBD1. Per germline, CDR1 SGHTA and CDR2 FQGNSA. This CDR3 has 15 amino acids. V was pared by 4 bases and J by 8 bases, with 11 bases of the junction left unmatched. The CDR3 sequence: CASSSHAGTGKGYTF. CDR3 nucleotide sequence: TGTGCCAGCAGCTCGCACGCCGGGACAGGGAAGGGCTACACCTTC.

The CDR3 nucleotides are TGTGCCTGGAATGTACAGGGGGAACATTTT. It specifies CAWNVQGEHF. The chain carries TRBV30 and TRBJ1-5; 8 nucleotides match TRBD1. The CDR3 runs 10 residues. V lost 4 bases to trimming and J lost 16 bases; unmatched junction nucleotides: 6. Looked up from germline, CDR1 is GTSNPN and CDR2 is SVGIG (reference sequence).

The genes are TRBV19 and TRBJ2-7, with D possibly TRBD1 on 6 matching bases. The V end was cut by 7 bases, the J end by 5 bases, with 15 bases between. CDR3 length: 13 amino acids. The germline gives CDR1 LNHDA, CDR2 SQIVND (reference sequence). DNA for the CDR3: TGTGCCAGTACCAAGGGGGTGAACCACGAGCAGTACTTC. Protein: CASTKGVNHEQYF.

The rearrangement links TRBV2 to TRBJ1-6; unclear D gene. CDR1 SNHLY and CDR2 FYNNEI come from the germline V gene. Trimming took 7 bases from V and 0 from J, leaving 10 bases between them. This CDR3 is 15 amino acids long. The CDR3 reads CASTTVGSYNSPLHF. CDR3 DNA sequence: TGTGCCAGCACCACAGTGGGCTCCTATAATTCACCCCTCCACTTT.

This chain links TRBV6-5 with TRBJ1-1, with D unclear. The CDR3 has 12 residues. CDR1 and CDR2 (germline): MNHEY, SVGAGI. The V end was cut by 5 bases, the J end by 5 bases, with 9 bases between. CDR3 sequence (DNA): TGTGCCAGCAGTAACGGCCAGACTGAAGCTTTCTTT. Protein product: CASSNGQTEAFF.

The V gene is TRBV15, the J gene TRBJ2-7, with 7 bases that match TRBD1. V dropped 0 bases and J dropped 3; count of bases not matched to a gene: 5. CDR1 is LNHNV and CDR2 is YYDKDF in the germline V gene (reference sequence). This CDR3 spans 15 amino acids. The CDR3 DNA is TGTGCCACCAGCAGAGATCTGAGACAGGGCTACGAGCAGTACTTC. Residues: CATSRDLRQGYEQYF.

This clone was picked up one time. The chain uses TRBV9 and TRBJ1-6; unclear D gene. Germline V gives CDR1 SGDLS, CDR2 YYNGEE. The CDR3 consists of 11 residues. The ends were cut back, 7 bases at V and 8 bases at J, with 7 bases in the middle. The CDR3 reads CASGEDSPLHF. DNA for the CDR3: TGTGCCAGCGGAGAGGATTCACCCCTCCACTTT.

The chain uses TRBV30 and TRBJ1-2; TRBD1 is a possible D gene (6 bases). The CDR3 is 15 residues long. Looked up from germline, CDR1 is GTSNPN and CDR2 is SVGIG (reference sequence). V was clipped by 2 bases and J by 8 bases, with 21 bases between them. CDR3 DNA sequence: TGTGCCTGGAGTTCGGAGGGGGGAGGGCGGGGAGGCTACACCTTC. Its translation is CAWSSEGGGRGGYTF.

The chain recombines TRBV18 with TRBJ2-1, with 12 positions matching TRBD2. This CDR3 contains 17 residues. The ends lost 0 bases at V and 5 bases at J; junction bases unmatched: 5. Germline CDR1 and CDR2: KGHSH and LQKENI. The CDR3 sequence is CASSPPSSGGAHNEQFF. The CDR3 coding sequence is TGTGCCAGCTCACCACCGTCTAGCGGGGGGGCCCACAATGAGCAGTTCTTC.

V usage is TRBV6-5 and J usage is TRBJ1-1, with no clear D. Germline V gene data show CDR1 as MNHEY and CDR2 as SVGAGI. The CDR3 is made up of 14 amino acids. Trimming removed 2 bases at V and 5 bases at J, with 12 bases between. This CDR3 is CASSYGWGMTEAFF. The CDR3 nucleotides are TGTGCCAGCAGTTACGGTTGGGGTATGACTGAAGCTTTCTTT.

The chain joins TRBV9 to TRBJ2-5; D unclear. The CDR3 loop spans 12 amino acids. In germline, CDR1 is SGDLS, CDR2 YYNGEE. V gave up 0 bases and J gave up 9 bases, with 9 bases separating them. In DNA form, the CDR3 reads TGTGCCAGCAGCGTAGAGAATATACCCCAGTACTTC. The encoded protein is CASSVENIPQYF.

This rearrangement joins TRBV5-8 to TRBJ1-5, with TRBD1 identical over 7 bases. The CDR3 is 17 residues long. Germline V gives CDR1 SGHTS, CDR2 YDEGEE. Trimming at V came to 0 bases and at J to 7 bases, leaving 13 bases not matched to a gene. The CDR3 DNA reads TGTGCCAGCAGCTTGGGACAGGGTATGCCCCTACGGCAGCCCCAGCATTTT. It specifies CASSLGQGMPLRQPQHF.

The gene calls are TRBV30 and TRBJ1-6; 10 nucleotides match TRBD1. The CDR3 runs 13 residues. Germline CDR1 GTSNPN, CDR2 SVGIG (reference sequence). The J segment lost 9 bases and the V segment lost 4 bases, leaving 3 bases of the junction unmatched. CDR3 coding DNA: TGTGCCTGGACCGGGACAGGGGCTTCACCCCTCCACTTT. Its translation is CAWTGTGASPLHF.